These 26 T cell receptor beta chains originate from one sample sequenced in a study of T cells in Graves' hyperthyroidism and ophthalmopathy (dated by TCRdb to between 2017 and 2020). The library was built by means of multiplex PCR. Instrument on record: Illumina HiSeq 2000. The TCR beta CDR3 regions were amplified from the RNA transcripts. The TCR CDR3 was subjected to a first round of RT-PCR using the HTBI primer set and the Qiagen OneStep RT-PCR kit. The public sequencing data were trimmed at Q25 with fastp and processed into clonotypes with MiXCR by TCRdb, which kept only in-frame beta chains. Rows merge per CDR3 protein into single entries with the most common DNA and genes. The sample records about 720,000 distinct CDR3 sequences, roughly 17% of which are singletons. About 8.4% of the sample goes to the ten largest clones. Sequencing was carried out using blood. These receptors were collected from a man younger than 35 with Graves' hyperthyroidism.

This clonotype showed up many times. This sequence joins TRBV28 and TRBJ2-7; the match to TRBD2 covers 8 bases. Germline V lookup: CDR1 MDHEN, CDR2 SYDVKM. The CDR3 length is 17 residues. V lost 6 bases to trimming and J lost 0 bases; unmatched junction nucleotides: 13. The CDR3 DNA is TGTGCCAGCAGCCACTTCCGACGGCGGGAGGACTCCTACGAGCAGTACTTC. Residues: CASSHFRRREDSYEQYF.

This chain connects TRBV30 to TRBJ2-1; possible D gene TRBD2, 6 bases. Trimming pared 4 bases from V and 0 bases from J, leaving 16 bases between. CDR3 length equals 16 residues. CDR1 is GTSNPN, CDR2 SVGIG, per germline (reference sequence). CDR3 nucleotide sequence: TGTGCCTGGATCGGTGGGAGGCCGAGCTCCTACAATGAGCAGTTCTTC. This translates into CAWIGGRPSSYNEQFF. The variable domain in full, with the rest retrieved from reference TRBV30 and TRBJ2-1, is SQTIHQWPATLVQPVGSPLSLECTVEGTSNPNLYWYRQAAGRGLQLLFYSVGIGQISSEVPQNLSASRPQDRQFILSSKKLLLSDSGFYLCAWIGGRPSSYNEQFFGPGTRLTVL.

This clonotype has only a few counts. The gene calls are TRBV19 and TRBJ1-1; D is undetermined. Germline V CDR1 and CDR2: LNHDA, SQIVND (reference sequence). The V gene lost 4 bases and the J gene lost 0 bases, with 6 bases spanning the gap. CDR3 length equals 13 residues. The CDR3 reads CASSKNMNTEAFF. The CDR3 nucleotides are TGTGCCAGTAGTAAGAACATGAACACTGAAGCTTTCTTT.

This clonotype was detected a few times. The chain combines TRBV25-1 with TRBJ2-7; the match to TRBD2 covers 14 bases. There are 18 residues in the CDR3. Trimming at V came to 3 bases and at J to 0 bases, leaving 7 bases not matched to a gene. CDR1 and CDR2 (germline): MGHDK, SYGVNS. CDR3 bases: TGTGCCAGCAGTGAGGGACTAGCGGGAGACAAAAGCTCCTACGAGCAGTACTTC. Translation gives CASSEGLAGDKSSYEQYF.

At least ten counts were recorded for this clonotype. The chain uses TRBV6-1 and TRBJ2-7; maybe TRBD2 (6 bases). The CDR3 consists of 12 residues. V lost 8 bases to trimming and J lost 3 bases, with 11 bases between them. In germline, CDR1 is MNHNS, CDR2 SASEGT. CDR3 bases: TGTGCCAGCGGCCGGGGGTTCTACGAGCAGTACTTC. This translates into CASGRGFYEQYF.

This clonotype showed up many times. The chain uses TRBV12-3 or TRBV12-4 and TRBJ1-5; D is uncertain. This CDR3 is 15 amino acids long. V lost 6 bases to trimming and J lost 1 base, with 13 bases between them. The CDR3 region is CASSLFGASNQPQHF. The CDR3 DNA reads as TGTGCCAGCAGCTTGTTTGGCGCGAGCAATCAGCCCCAGCATTTT.

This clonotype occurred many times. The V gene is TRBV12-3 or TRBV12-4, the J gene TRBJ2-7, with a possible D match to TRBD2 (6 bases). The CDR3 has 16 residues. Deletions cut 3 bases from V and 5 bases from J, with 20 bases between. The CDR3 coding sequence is TGTGCCAGCAGTTTCAATTTACGGGAGCCGGGAGACGAGCAGTACTTC. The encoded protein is CASSFNLREPGDEQYF.

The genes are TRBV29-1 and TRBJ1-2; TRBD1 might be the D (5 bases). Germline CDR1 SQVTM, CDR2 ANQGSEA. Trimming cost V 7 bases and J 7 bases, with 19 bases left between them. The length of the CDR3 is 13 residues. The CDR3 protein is CSGLDPGRGGYTF. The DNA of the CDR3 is TGCAGCGGCCTGGACCCGGGGCGCGGTGGCTACACCTTC.

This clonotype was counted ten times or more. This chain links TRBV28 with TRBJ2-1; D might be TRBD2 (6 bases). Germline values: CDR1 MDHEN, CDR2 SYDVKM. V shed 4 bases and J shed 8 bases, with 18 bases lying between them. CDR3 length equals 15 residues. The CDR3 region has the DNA TGTGCCAGCAGTTCCGGACGGGGGAGAGCGGATGAGCAGTTCTTC. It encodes CASSSGRGRADEQFF. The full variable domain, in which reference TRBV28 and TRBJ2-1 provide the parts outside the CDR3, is DVKVTQSSRYLVKRTGEKVFLECVQDMDHENMFWYRQDPGLGLRLIYFSYDVKMKEKGDIPEGYSVSREKKERFSLILESASTNQTSMYLCASSSGRGRADEQFFGPGTRLTVL.

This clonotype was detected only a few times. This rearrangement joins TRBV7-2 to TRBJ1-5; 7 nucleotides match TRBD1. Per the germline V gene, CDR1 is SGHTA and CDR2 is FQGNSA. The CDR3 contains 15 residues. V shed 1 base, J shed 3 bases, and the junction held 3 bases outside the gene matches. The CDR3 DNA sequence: TGTGCCAGCAGCTTAGTAGGGACAGCCAATCAGCCCCAGCATTTT. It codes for CASSLVGTANQPQHF.

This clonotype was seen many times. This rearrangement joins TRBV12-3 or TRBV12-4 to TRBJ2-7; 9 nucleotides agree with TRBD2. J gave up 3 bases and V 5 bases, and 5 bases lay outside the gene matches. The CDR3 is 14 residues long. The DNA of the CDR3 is TGTGCCAGCAGTACCGGGACTAGCAGCTACGAGCAGTACTTC. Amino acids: CASSTGTSSYEQYF.

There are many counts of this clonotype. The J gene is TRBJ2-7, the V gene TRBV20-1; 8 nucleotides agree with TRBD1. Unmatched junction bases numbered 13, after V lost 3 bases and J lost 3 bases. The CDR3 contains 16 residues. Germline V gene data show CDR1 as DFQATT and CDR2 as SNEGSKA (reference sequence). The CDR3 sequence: CSARGIQGEKVYEQYF. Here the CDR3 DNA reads TGCAGTGCTAGGGGTATACAGGGGGAGAAGGTCTACGAGCAGTACTTC.

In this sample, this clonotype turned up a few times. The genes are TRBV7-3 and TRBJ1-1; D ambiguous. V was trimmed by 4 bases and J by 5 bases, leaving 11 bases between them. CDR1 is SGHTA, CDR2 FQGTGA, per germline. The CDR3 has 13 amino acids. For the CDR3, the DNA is TGTGCCAGCAGCTCGGGAAGGGAAACTGAAGCTTTCTTT. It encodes CASSSGRETEAFF.

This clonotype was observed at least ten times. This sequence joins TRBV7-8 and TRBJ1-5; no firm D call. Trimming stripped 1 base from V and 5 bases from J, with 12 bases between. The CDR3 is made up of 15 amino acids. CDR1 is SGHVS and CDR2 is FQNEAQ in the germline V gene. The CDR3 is CASSLGGSYYQPQHF. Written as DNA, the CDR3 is TGTGCCAGCAGCTTAGGGGGTTCGTATTATCAGCCCCAGCATTTT.

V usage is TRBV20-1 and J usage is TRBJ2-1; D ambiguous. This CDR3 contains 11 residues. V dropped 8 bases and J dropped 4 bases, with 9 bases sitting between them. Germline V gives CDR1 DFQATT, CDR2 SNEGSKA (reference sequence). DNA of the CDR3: TGCAGTCCAACAATGTACAATGAGCAGTTCTTC. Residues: CSPTMYNEQFF.

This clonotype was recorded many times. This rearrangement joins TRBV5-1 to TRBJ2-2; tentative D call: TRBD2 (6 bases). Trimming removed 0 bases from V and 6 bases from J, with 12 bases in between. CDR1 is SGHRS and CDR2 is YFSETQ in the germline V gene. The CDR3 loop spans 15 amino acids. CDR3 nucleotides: TGCGCCAGCAGCTTGGACGGGAGAGGTCCCGGGGAGCTGTTTTTT. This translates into CASSLDGRGPGELFF.

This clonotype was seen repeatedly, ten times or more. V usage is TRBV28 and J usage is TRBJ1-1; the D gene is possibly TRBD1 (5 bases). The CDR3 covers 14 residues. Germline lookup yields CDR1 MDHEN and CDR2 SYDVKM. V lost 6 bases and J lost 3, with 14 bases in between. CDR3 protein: CASSASGGDTEAFF. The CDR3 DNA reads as TGTGCCAGCAGCGCCTCAGGAGGGGACACTGAAGCTTTCTTT.

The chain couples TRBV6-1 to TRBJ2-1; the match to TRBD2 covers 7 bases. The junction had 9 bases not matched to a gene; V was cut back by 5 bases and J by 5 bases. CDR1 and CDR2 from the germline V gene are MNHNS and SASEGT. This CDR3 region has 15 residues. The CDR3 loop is CASSLAASGHNEQFF. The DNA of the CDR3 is TGTGCCAGCAGTCTCGCGGCTAGCGGTCACAATGAGCAGTTCTTC.

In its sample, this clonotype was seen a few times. CDR3 nucleotide sequence: TGTGCCAGCAGTCCCGACAGCAAACCAGATACGCAGTATTTT. Protein sequence: CASSPDSKPDTQYF. The chain carries TRBV12-3 or TRBV12-4 and TRBJ2-3, with D maybe TRBD1 (5 bases). The V end was cut by 5 bases, the J end by 4 bases, with 13 bases between. The CDR3 has 14 residues.

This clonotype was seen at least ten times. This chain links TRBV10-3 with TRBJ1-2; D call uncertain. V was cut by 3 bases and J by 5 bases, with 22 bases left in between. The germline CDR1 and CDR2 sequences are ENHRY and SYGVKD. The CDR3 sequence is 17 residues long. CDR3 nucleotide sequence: TGTGCCATCAGTGACGAGGGTTTGGCCCTAAGGGATTATGGCTACACCTTC. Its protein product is CAISDEGLALRDYGYTF.

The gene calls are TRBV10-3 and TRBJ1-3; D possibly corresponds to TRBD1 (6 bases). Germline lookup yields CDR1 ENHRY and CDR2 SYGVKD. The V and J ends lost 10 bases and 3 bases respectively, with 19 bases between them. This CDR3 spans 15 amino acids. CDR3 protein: CATDNTGSGGNTIYF. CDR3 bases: TGTGCCACCGATAATACAGGGTCGGGTGGAAACACCATATATTTT.

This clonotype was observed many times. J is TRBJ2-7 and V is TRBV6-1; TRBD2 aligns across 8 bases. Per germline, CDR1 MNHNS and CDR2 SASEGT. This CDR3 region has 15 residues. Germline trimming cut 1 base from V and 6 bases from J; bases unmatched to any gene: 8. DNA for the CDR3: TGTGCCAGCAGTGAAGTCAGCGGGAGAATGAGCGAGCAGTACTTC. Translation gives CASSEVSGRMSEQYF.

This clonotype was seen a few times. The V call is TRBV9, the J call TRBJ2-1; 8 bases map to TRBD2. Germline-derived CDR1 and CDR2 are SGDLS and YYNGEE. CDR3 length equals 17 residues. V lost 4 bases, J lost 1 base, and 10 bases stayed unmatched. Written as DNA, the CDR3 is TGTGCCAGCAGCATGGGACTAGTTTTCGGGTCCTACAATGAGCAGTTCTTC. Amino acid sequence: CASSMGLVFGSYNEQFF.

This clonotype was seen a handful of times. The CDR3 sequence: CASSLGHTTETQYF. The DNA for the CDR3 is TGCGCCAGCAGCTTGGGACACACTACAGAGACCCAGTACTTC. The genes are TRBV5-1 and TRBJ2-5; D gene unclear. Trimming removed 0 bases from V and 4 bases from J, with 10 bases in between. This CDR3 contains 14 residues. The germline V gene encodes CDR1 SGHRS and CDR2 YFSETQ.

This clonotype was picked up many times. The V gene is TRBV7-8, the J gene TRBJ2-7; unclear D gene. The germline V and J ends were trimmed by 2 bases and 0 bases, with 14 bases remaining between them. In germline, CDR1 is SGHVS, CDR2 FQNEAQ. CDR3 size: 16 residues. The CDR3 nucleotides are TGTGCCAGCAGCTTACTCACGGGCAGGAGCTCCTACGAGCAGTACTTC. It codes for CASSLLTGRSSYEQYF.

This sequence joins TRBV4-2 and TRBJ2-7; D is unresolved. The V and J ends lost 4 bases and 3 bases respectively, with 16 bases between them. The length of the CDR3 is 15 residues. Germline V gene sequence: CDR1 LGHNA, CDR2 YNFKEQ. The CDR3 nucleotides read TGTGCCAGCAGCCCCCAACGATCCCGCCGCTACGAGCAGTACTTC. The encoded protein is CASSPQRSRRYEQYF.